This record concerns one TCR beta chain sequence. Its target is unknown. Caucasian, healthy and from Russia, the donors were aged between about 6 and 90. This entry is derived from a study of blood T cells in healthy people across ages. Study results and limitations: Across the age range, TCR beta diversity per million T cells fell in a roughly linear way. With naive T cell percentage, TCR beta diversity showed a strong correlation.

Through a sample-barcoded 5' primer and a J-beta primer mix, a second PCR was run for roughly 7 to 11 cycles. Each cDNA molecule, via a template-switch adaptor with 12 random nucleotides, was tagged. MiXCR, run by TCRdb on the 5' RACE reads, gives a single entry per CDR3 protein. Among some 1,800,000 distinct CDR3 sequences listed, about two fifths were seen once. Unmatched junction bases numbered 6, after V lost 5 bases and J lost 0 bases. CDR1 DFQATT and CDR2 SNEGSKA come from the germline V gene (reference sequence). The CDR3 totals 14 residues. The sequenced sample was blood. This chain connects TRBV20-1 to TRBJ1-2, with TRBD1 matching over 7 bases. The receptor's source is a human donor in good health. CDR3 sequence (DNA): TGCAGTGCTGTCAGGGGGGGTACTAACTATGGCTACACCTTC. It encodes CSAVRGGTNYGYTF.